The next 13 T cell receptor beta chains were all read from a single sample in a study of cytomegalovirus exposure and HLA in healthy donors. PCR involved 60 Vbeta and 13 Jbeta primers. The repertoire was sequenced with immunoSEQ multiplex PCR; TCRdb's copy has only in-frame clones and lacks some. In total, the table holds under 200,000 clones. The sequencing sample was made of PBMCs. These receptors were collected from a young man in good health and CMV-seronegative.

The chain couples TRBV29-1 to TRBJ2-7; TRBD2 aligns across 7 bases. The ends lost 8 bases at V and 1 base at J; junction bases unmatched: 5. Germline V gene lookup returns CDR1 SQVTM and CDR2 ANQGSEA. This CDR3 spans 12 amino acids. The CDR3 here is CSSSSGSYEQYF. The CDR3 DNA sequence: TGCAGCTCGTCTAGCGGATCCTACGAGCAGTACTTC.

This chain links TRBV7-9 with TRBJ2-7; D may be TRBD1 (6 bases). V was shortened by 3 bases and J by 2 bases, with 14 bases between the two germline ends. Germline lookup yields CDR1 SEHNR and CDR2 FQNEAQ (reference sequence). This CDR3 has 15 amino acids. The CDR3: CASSFQTGSPYEQYF. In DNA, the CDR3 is TGTGCCAGCAGCTTCCAGACAGGAAGCCCCTACGAGCAGTACTTC.

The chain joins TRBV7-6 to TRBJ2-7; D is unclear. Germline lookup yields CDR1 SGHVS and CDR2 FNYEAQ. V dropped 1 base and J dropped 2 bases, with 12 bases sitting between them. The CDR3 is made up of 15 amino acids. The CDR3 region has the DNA TGTGCCAGCAGCTTAGGTGGAGCTTCCACCTACGAGCAGTACTTC. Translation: CASSLGGASTYEQYF. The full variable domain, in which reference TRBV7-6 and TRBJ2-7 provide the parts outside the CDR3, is GAGVSQSPRYKVTKRGQDVALRCDPISGHVSLYWYRQALGQGPEFLTYFNYEAQQDKSGLPNDRFSAERPEGSISTLTIQRTEQRDSAMYRCASSLGGASTYEQYFGPGTRLTVT.

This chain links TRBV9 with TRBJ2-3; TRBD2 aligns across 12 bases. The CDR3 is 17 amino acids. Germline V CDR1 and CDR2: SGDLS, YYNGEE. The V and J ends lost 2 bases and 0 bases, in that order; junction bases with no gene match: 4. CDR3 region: CASSVSTSGGSTDTQYF. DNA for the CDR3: TGTGCCAGCAGCGTCTCGACTAGCGGGGGTAGCACAGATACGCAGTATTTT.

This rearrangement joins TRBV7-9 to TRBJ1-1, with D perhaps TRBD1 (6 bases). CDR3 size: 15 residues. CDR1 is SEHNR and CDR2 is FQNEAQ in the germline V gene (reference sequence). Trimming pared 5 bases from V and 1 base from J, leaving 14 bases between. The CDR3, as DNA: TGTGCCAGCAGCCCTATCTTACAGGGGAACACTGAAGCTTTCTTT. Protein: CASSPILQGNTEAFF.

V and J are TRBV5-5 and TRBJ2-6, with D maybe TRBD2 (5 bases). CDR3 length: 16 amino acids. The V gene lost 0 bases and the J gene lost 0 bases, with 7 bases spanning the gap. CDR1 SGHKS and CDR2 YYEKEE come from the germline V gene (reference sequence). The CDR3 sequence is CASSLAGSSGANVLTF. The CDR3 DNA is TGTGCCAGCAGCTTGGCGGGAAGCTCTGGGGCCAACGTCCTGACTTTC.

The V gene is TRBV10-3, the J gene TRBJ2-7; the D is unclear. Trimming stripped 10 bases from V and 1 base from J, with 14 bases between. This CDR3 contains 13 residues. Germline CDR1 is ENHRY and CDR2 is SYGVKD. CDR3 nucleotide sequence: TGTGCCACCACCTCGGCGCGGTCCTACGAGCAGTACTTC. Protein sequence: CATTSARSYEQYF.

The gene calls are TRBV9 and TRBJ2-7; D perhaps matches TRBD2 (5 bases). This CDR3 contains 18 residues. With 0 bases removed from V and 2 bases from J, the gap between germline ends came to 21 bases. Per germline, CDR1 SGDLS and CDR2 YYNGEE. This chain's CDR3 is CASSVGGPHTYAAYEQYF. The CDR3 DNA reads TGTGCCAGCAGCGTAGGCGGGCCACATACCTATGCGGCCTACGAGCAGTACTTC. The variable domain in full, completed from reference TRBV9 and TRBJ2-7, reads DSGVTQTPKHLITATGQRVTLRCSPRSGDLSVYWYQQSLDQGLQFLIQYYNGEERAKGNILERFSAQQFPDLHSELNLSSLELGDSALYFCASSVGGPHTYAAYEQYFGPGTRLTVT.

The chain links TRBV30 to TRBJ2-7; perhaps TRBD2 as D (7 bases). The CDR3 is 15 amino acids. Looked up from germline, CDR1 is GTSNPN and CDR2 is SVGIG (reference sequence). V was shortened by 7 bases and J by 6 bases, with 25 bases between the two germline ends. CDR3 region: CALSPAGAFGAEQYF. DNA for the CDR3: TGTGCCTTATCACCCGCGGGGGCGTTCGGAGCCGAGCAGTACTTC. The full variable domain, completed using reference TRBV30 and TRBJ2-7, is SQTIHQWPATLVQPVGSPLSLECTVEGTSNPNLYWYRQAAGRGLQLLFYSVGIGQISSEVPQNLSASRPQDRQFILSSKKLLLSDSGFYLCALSPAGAFGAEQYFGPGTRLTVT.

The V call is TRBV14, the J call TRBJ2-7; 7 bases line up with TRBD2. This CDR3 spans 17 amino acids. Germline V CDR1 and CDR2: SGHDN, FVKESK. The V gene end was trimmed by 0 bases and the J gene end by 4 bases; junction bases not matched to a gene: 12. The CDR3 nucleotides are TGTGCCAGCAGCCAAGAAAGATCGGCGGGGGATCTATACGAGCAGTACTTC. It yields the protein CASSQERSAGDLYEQYF.

The CDR3 DNA follows: TGTGCCAGCAATTCCTGGGGGGACGAGCAGTACTTC. It translates to CASNSWGDEQYF. The chain has TRBV6-5 and TRBJ2-7; D possibly corresponds to TRBD2 (6 bases). V lost 7 bases to trimming and J lost 5 bases, with 12 bases between them. Germline CDR1 is MNHEY and CDR2 is SVGAGI. The CDR3 is 12 amino acids.

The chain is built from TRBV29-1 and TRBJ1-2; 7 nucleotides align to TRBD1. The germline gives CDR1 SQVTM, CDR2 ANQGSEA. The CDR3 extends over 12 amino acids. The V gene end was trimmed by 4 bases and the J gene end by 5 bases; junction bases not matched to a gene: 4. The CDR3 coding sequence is TGCAGCGTTGCCAGGGGGGAATATGGCTACACCTTC. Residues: CSVARGEYGYTF.

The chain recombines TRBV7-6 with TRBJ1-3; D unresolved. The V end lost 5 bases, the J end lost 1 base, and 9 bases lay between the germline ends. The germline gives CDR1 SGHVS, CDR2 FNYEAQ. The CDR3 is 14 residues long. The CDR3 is CASSLPGSGNTIYF. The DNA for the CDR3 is TGTGCCAGCAGCCTCCCCGGGTCTGGAAACACCATATATTTT.